This is a list of T cell receptor beta chains from one sample in a study of T cells in Graves' hyperthyroidism and ophthalmopathy. MiXCR, applied by TCRdb to the multiplex PCR reads, yields one record per CDR3 protein. The sample lists 350,000 or so distinct CDR3 sequences; approximately 18% were seen once. Sequencing input: blood. The receptors shown here come from a woman in her fifties or sixties with Graves' hyperthyroidism. The CDR3 runs from the conserved cysteine through the conserved F or W. A D gene is named only where the DNA matches it firmly. Clone size is shown for a subset of rows, as once, few, many or a class of expanded clone.

J gene | D gene | clone size | V gene | CDR3 protein
TRBJ2-7 | - | many | TRBV20-1 | CSARDLYSSYEQYF
TRBJ2-2 | - | - | TRBV29-1 | CSATGTMNTGELFF
TRBJ1-2 | - | - | TRBV3-1 | CASSHRTEVYGYTF
TRBJ1-1 | - | many | TRBV2 | CASSVSQNTEAFF
TRBJ2-2 | TRBD2 | few | TRBV20-1 | CSVASSRTSGNTGELFF
TRBJ2-1 | - | - | TRBV9 | CASSDDPDNEQFF
TRBJ1-4 | - | few | TRBV7-8 | CASSLAGPKGLFF
TRBJ1-6 | TRBD1 | few | TRBV20-1 | CSASPTGGNSPLHF
TRBJ2-3 | - | - | TRBV25-1 | CASSDSLPYYTDTQYF
TRBJ2-1 | TRBD2 | many | TRBV7-2 | CASSLVTSGGVDEQFF
TRBJ2-5 | - | few | TRBV5-1 | CASSLLGSGETQYF
TRBJ2-1 | TRBD2 | many | TRBV5-1 | CASSLGGGRALVDEQFF
TRBJ1-1 | - | many | TRBV3-1 | CASSRGGGRTEAFF
TRBJ2-1 | - | few | TRBV6-5 | CASSYSRTHYDSFF
TRBJ1-2 | - | many | TRBV6-2/TRBV6-3 | CASSPGRQLNYGYTF
TRBJ2-1 | - | few | TRBV20-1 | CSARGDGEENEQFF